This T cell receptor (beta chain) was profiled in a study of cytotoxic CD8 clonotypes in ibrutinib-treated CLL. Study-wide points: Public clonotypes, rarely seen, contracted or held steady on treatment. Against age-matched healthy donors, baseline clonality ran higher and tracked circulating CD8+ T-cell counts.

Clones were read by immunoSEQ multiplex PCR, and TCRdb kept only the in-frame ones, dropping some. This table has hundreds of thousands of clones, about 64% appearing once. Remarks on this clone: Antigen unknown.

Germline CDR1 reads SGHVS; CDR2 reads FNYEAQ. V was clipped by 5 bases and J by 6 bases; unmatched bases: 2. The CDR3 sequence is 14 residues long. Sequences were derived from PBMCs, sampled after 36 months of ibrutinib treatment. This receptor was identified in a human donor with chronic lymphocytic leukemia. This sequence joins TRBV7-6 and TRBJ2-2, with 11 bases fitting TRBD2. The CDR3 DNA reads TGTGCCAGCAGCCCGGGACTAGCGGCCGGGGAGCTGTTTTTT. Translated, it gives CASSPGLAAGELFF.